This TCR beta chain was found in a study of OX40 agonist ivuxolimab in advanced cancers. Trimming took 1 base from V and 5 from J, leaving 13 bases between them. CDR3 length: 15 amino acids. The V gene's germline CDR1 is SSHAT and CDR2 FNYEAQ (reference sequence). The protocol was immunoSEQ multiplex PCR, while the TCRdb copy is restricted to in-frame clones and leaves out a portion. This table has roughly 65,000 clones, around 90% appearing once. The chain recombines TRBV7-7 with TRBJ2-3; D may correspond to TRBD1 or TRBD2 (6 bases each). This clonotype originated in an adult with an advanced solid tumor such as melanoma, head and neck, liver or kidney cancer. This sample comprised CD4+ or CD8+ T cells sorted from blood, obtained in a trial of the OX40 agonist ivuxolimab. CDR3 in DNA: TGTGCCAGCAGCTTAGGGACGGGGGCCCGAGATACGCAGTATTTT. Protein sequence: CASSLGTGARDTQYF. Combining the CDR3 with reference TRBV7-7 and TRBJ2-3 gives the whole variable domain GAGVSQSPRYKVTKRGQDVTLRCDPISSHATLYWYQQALGQGPEFLTYFNYEAQPDKSGLPSDRFSAERPEGSISTLTIQRTEQRDSAMYRCASSLGTGARDTQYFGPGTRLTVL.